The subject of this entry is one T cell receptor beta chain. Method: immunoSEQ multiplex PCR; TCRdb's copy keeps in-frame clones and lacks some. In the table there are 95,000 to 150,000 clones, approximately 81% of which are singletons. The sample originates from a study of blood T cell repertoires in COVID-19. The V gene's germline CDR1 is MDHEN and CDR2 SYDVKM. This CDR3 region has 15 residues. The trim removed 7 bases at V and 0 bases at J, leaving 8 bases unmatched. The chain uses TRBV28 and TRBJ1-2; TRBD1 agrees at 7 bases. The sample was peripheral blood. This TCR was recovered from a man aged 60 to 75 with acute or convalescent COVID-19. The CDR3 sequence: CASILGQRSNYGYTF. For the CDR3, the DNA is TGTGCCAGCATCTTGGGACAGCGTTCTAACTATGGCTACACCTTC.